This TCR beta chain was recovered during a study of cytomegalovirus exposure and HLA in healthy donors. V lost 6 bases and J lost 0, with 11 bases in between. This CDR3 is 15 amino acids long. CDR1 is SGHTA and CDR2 is FQGNSA in the germline V gene. The PCR employed 60 Vbeta primers together with 13 Jbeta primers. Produced via immunoSEQ multiplex PCR; TCRdb's table is partial and in-frame only. The table lists about 190,000 clones, around 85% of them singletons, with around 2% in the top ten. This rearrangement joins TRBV7-2 to TRBJ2-2; D perhaps matches TRBD1 (5 bases). This clonotype was obtained from a man aged 18 to 29 in good health and CMV-seronegative. Sequenced sample: PBMCs. Here the CDR3 reads CASRQGRTNTGELFF. DNA of the CDR3: TGTGCCAGCAGGCAGGGTCGGACGAACACCGGGGAGCTGTTTTTT.